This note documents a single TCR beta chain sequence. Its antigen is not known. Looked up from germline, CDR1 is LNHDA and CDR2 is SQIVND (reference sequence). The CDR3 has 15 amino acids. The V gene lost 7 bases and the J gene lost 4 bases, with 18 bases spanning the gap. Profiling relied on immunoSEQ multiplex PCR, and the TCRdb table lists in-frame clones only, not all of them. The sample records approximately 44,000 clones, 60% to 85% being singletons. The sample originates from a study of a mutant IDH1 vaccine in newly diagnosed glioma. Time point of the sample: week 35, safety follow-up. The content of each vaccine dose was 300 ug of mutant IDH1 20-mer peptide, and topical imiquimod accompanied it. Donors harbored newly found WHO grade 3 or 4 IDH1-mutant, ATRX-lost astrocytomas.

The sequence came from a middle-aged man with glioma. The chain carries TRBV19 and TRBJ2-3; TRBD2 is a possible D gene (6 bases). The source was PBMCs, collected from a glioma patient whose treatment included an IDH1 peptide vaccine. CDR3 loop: CASTPMSGSADTQYF. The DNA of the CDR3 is TGTGCCAGTACCCCTATGTCCGGGAGCGCAGATACGCAGTATTTT.